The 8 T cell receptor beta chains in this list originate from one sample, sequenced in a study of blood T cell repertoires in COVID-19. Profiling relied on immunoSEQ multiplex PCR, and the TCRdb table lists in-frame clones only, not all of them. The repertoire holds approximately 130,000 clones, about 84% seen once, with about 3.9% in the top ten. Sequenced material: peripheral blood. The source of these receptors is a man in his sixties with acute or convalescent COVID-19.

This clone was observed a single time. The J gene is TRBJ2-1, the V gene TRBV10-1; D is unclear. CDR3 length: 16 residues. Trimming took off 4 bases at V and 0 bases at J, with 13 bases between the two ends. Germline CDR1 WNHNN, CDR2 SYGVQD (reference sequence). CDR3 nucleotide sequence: TGCGCCAGCAGTGGAGCCTCATTAAGCTCCTACAATGAGCAGTTCTTC. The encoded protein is CASSGASLSSYNEQFF.

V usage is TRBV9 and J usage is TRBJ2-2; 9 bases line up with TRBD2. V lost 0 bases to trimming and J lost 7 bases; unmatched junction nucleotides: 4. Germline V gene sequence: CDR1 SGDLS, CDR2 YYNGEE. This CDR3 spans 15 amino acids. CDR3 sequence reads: CASSVEVSGSGELFF. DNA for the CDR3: TGTGCCAGCAGCGTAGAAGTTAGCGGGAGCGGGGAGCTGTTTTTT.

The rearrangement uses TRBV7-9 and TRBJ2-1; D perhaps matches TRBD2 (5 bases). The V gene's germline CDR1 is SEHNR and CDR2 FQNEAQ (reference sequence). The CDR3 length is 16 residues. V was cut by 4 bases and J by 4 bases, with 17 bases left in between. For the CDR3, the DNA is TGTGCCAGCAGCTCCGGGATATGGCTTCGTTACAATGAGCAGTTCTTC. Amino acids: CASSSGIWLRYNEQFF.

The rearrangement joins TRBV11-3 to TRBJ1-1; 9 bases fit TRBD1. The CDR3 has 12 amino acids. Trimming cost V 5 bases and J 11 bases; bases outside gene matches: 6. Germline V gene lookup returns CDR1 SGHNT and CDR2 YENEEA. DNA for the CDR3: TGTGCCAGCAGCCTAGGACAGGGGAGGGCTTTCTTT. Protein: CASSLGQGRAFF.

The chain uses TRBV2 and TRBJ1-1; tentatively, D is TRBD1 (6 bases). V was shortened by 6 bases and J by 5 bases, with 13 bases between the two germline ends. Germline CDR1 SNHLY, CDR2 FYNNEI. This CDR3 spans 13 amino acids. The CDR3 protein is CASSVNRETEAFF. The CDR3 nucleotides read TGTGCCAGCAGCGTAAACAGGGAAACTGAAGCTTTCTTT.

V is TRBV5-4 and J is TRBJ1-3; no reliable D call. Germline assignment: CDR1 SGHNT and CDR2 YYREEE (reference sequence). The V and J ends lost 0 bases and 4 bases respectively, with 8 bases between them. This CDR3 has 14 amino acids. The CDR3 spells CASSLGTKGNTIYF. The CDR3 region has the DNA TGTGCCAGCAGCTTGGGCACTAAAGGAAACACCATATATTTT.

In DNA, the CDR3 is TGTGCCAGCAGTTTAAGTCTTACTTTGGCGAACACCGGGGAGCTGTTTTTT. It is translated as CASSLSLTLANTGELFF. This chain joins TRBV27 and TRBJ2-2; D is uncertain. Germline V gene lookup returns CDR1 MNHEY and CDR2 SMNVEV (reference sequence). The CDR3 sequence is 17 residues long. Deletions cut 2 bases from V and 0 bases from J, with 13 bases between.

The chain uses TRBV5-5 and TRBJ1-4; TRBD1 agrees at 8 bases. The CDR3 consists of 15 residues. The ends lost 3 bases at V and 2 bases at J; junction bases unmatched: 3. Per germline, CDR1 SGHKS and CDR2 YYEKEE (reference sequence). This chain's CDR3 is CASSYRDRTNEKLFF. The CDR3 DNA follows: TGTGCCAGCAGCTACCGGGACAGGACTAATGAAAAACTGTTTTTT.